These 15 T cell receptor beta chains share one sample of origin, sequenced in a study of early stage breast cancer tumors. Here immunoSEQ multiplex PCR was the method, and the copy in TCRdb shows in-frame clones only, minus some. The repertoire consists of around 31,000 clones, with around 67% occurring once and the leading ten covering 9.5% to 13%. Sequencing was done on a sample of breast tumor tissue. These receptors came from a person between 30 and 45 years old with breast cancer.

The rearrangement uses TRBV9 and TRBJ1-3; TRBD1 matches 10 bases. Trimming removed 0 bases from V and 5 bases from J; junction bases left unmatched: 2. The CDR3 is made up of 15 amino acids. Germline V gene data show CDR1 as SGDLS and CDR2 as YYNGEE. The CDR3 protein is CASSVGGQGRNTIYF. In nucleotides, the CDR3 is TGTGCCAGCAGCGTAGGGGGACAGGGGCGAAACACCATATATTTT.

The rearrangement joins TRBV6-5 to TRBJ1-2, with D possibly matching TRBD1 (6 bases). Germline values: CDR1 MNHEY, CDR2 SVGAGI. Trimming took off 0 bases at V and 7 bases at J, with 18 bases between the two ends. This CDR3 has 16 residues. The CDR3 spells CASSYSMAGGLSGYTF. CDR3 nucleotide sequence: TGTGCCAGCAGTTACTCGATGGCGGGGGGCTTAAGTGGCTACACCTTC.

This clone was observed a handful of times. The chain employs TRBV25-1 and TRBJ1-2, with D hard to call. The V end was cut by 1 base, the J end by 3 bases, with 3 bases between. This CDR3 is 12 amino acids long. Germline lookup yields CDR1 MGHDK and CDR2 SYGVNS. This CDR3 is CASSESDYGYTF. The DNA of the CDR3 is TGTGCCAGCAGTGAATCGGACTATGGCTACACCTTC.

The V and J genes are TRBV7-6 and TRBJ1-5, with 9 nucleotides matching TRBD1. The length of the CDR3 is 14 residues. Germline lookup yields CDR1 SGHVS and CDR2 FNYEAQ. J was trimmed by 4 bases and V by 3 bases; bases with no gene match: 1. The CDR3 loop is CASSFGTGNQPQHF. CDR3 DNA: TGTGCCAGCAGCTTTGGGACAGGGAATCAGCCCCAGCATTTT.

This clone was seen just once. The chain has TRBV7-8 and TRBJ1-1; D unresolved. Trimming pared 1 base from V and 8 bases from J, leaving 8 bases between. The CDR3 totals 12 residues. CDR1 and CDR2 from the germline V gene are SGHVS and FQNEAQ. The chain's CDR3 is CASSLVLGEAFF. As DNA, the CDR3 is TGTGCCAGCAGCTTAGTCCTCGGGGAAGCTTTCTTT.

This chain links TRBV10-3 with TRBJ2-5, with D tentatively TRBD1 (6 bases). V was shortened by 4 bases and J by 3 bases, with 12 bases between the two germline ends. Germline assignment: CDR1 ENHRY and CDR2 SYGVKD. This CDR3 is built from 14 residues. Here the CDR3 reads CAISVRDIKETQYF. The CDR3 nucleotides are TGTGCCATCAGTGTTCGGGACATAAAAGAGACCCAGTACTTC.

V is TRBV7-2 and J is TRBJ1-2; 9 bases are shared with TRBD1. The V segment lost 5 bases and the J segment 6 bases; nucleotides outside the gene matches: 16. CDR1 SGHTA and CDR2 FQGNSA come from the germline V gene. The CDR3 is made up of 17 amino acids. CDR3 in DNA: TGTGCCAGCAGCCCCACCGGGACAGGGTTAGATATAAATGGCTACACCTTC. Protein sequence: CASSPTGTGLDINGYTF. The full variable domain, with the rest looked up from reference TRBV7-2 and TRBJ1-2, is GAGVSQSPSNKVTEKGKDVELRCDPISGHTALYWYRQSLGQGLEFLIYFQGNSAPDKSGLPSDRFSAERTGGSVSTLTIQRTQQEDSAVYLCASSPTGTGLDINGYTFGSGTRLTVV.

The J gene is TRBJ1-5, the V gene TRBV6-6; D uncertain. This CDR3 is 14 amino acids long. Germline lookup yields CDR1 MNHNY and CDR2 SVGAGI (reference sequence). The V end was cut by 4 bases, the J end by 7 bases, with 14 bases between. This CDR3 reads CASSSQVGEQPQHF. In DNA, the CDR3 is TGTGCCAGCAGTTCTCAGGTGGGAGAGCAGCCCCAGCATTTT.

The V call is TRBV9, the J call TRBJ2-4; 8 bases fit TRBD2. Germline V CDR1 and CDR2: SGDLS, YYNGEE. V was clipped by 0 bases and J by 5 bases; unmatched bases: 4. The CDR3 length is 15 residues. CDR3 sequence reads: CASSVAGTRENIQYF. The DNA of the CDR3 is TGTGCCAGCAGCGTAGCCGGGACTAGGGAAAACATTCAGTACTTC.

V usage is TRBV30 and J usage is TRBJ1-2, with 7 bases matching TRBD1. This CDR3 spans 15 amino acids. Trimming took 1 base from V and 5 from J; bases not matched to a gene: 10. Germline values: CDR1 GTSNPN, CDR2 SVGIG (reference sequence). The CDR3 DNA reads TGTGCCTGGAGTGAGCACAGGGGCCGGATTTATGGCTACACCTTC. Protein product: CAWSEHRGRIYGYTF.

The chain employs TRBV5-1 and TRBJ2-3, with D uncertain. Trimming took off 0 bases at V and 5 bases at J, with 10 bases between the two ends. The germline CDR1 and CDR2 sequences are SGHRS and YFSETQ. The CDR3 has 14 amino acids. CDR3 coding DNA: TGCGCCAGCAGCTTGGAATACTCGATAGATACGCAGTATTTT. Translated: CASSLEYSIDTQYF. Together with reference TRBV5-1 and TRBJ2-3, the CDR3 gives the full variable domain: KAGVTQTPRYLIKTRGQQVTLSCSPISGHRSVSWYQQTPGQGLQFLFEYFSETQRNKGNFPGRFSGRQFSNSRSEMNVSTLELGDSALYLCASSLEYSIDTQYFGPGTRLTVL.

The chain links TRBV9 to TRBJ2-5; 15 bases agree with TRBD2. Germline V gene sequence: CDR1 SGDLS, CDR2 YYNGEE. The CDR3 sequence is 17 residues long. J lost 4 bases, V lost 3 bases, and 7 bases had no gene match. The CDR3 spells CASSGGLAGGGRETQYF. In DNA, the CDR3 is TGTGCCAGCAGCGGAGGACTAGCGGGAGGGGGGCGAGAGACCCAGTACTTC.

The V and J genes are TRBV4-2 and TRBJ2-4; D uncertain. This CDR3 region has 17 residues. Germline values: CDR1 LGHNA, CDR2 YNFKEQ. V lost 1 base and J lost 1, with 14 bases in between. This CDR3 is CASSQAWAIGAKNIQYF. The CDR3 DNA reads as TGTGCCAGCAGCCAAGCCTGGGCCATAGGGGCCAAAAACATTCAGTACTTC.

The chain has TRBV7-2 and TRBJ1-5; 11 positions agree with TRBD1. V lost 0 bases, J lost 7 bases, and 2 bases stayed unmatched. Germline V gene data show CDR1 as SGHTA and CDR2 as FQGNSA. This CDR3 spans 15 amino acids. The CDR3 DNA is TGTGCCAGCAGCTTAGCTGGGACAGGGGGACAGCCCCAGCATTTT. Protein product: CASSLAGTGGQPQHF.

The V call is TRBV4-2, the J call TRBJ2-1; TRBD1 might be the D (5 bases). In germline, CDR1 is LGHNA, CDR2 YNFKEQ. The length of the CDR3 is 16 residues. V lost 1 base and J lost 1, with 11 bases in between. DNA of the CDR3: TGTGCCAGCAGCCAAGTAGGGGCGGAGTCCTACAATGAGCAGTTCTTC. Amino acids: CASSQVGAESYNEQFF.